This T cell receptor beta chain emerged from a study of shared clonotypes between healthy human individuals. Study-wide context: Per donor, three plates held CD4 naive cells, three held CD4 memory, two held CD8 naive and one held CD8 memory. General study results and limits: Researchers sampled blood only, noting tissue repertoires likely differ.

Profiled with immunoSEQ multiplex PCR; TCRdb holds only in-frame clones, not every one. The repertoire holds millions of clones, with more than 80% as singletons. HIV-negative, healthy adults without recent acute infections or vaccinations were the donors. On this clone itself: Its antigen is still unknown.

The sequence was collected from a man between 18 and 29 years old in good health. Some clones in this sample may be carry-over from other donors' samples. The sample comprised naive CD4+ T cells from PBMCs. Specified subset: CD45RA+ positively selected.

The CDR3 bases are TGTGCCAGCAGTTTAACGACAGAGAGGGCCTACGAGCAGTACTTC. Translated: CASSLTTERAYEQYF. The V call is TRBV27, the J call TRBJ2-7, with D possibly called TRBD1 or TRBD2 (5 bases each). CDR1 is MNHEY, CDR2 SMNVEV, per germline (reference sequence). This CDR3 is built from 15 residues. Trimming took off 2 bases at V and 2 bases at J, with 13 bases between the two ends.